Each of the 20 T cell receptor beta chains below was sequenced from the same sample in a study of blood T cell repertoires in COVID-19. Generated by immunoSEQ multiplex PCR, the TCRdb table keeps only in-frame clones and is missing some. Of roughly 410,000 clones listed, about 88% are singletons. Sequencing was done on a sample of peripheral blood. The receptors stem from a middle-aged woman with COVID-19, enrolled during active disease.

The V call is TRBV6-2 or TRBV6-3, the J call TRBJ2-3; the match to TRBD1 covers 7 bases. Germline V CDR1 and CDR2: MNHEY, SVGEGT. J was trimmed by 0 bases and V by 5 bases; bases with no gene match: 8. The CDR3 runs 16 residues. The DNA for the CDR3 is TGTGCCAGCAGTCGACAGGGCCCTCCTAGCACAGATACGCAGTATTTT. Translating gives CASSRQGPPSTDTQYF.

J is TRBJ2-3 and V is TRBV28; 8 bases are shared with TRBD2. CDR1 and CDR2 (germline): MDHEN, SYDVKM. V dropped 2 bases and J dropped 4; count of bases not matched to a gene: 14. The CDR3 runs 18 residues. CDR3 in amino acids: CASSLSPSGRGFADTQYF. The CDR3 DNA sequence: TGTGCCAGCAGTTTAAGCCCTAGCGGGCGGGGGTTCGCAGATACGCAGTATTTT.

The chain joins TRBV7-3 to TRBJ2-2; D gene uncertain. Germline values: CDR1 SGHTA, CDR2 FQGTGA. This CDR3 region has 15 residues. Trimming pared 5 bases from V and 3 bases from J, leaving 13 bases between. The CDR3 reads CASSPFGSDTGELFF. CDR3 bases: TGTGCCAGCAGCCCTTTTGGTTCAGACACCGGGGAGCTGTTTTTT.

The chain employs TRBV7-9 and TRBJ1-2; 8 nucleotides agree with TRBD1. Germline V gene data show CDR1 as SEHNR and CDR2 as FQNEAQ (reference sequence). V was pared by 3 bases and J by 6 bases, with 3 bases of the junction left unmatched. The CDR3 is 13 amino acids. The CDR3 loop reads CASSLTGEDGYTF. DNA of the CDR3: TGTGCCAGCAGCTTGACAGGGGAAGATGGCTACACCTTC.

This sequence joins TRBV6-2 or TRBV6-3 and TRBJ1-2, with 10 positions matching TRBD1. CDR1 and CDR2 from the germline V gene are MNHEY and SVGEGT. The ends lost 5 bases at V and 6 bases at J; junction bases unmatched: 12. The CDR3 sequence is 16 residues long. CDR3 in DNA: TGTGCCAGCAGTCAGCGACCGGGACAGGGGAACAATGGCTACACCTTC. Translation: CASSQRPGQGNNGYTF.

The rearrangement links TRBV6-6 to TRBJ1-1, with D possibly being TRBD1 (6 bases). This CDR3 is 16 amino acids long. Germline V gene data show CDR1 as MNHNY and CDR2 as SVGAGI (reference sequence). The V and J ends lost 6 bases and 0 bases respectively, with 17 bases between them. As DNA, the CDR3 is TGTGCCAGCAGAACAGGGTTCCCGGTCATGAACACTGAAGCTTTCTTT. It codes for CASRTGFPVMNTEAFF.

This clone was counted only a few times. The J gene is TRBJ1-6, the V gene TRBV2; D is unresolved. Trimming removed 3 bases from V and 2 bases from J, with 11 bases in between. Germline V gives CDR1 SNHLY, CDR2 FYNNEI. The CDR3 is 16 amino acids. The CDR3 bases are TGTGCCAGCAGTGAGTGGGCTGCCCCCTATAATTCACCCCTCCACTTT. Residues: CASSEWAAPYNSPLHF.

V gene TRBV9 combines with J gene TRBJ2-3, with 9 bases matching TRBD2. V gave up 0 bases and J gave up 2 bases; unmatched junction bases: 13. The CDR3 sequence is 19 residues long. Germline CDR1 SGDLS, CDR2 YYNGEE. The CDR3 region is CASSVGLAGPPGATDTQYF. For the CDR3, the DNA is TGTGCCAGCAGCGTAGGGCTAGCGGGACCTCCAGGGGCCACAGATACGCAGTATTTT.

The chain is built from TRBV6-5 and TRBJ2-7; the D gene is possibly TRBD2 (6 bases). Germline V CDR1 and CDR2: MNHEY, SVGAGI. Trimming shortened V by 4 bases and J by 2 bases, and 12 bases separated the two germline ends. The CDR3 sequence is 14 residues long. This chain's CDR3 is CASSLRTIAYEQYF. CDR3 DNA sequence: TGTGCCAGCAGTTTGAGGACTATTGCCTACGAGCAGTACTTC.

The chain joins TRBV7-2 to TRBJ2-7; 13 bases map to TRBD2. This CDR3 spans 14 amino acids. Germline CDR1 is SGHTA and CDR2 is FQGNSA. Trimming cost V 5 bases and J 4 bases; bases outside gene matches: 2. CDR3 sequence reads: CASSRTSGSYEQYF. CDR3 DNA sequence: TGTGCCAGCAGCCGGACTAGCGGGAGTTACGAGCAGTACTTC.

The CDR3 region has the DNA TGTGCCTGGGACAGGGGGGTCAATCAGCCCCAGCATTTT. This sequence encodes CAWDRGVNQPQHF. This chain links TRBV30 with TRBJ1-5; 9 bases are shared with TRBD1. V gave up 5 bases and J gave up 3 bases; unmatched junction bases: 2. Germline lookup yields CDR1 GTSNPN and CDR2 SVGIG (reference sequence). CDR3 length: 13 amino acids.

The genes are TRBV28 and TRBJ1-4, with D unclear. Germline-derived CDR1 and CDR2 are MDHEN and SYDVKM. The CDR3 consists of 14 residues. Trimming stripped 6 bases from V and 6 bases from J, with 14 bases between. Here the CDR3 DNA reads TGTGCCAGCAGCCCTATCGAGGTGCATGAAAAACTGTTTTTT. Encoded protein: CASSPIEVHEKLFF.

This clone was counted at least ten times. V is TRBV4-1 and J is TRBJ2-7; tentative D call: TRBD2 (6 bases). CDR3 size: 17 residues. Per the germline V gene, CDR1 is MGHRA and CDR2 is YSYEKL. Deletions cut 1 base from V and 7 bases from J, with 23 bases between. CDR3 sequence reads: CASSQVDMGIAVREQYF. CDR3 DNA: TGCGCCAGCAGCCAAGTGGACATGGGCATAGCGGTTAGGGAGCAGTACTTC.

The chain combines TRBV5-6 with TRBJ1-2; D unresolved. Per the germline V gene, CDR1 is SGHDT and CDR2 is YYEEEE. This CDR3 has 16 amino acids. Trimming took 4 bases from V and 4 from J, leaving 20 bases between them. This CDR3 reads CASSRLRDKVLYGYTF. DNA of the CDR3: TGTGCCAGCAGCCGCCTGAGAGACAAAGTCCTCTATGGCTACACCTTC.

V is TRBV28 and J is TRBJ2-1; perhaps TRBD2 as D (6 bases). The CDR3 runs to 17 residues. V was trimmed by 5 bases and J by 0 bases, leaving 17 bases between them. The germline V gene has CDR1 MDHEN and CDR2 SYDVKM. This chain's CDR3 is CASSPLGLPSSYNEQFF. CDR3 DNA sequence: TGTGCCAGCAGTCCCCTGGGACTCCCAAGCTCCTACAATGAGCAGTTCTTC.

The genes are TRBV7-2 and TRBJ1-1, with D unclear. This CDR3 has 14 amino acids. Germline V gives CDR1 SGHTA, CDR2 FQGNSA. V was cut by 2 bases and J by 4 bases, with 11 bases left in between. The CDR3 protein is CASSLKPGSTEAFF. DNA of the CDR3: TGTGCCAGCAGCTTAAAACCGGGGAGCACTGAAGCTTTCTTT.

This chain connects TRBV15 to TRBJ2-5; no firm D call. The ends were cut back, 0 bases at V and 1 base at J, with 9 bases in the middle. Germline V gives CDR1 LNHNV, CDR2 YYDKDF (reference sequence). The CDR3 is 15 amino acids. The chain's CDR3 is CATSRDIVLQETQYF. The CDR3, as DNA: TGTGCCACCAGCAGAGATATAGTGCTCCAAGAGACCCAGTACTTC.

CDR3 nucleotides: TGTGCCAGCAGCCCGGACAGGGGACGGGTTATCTACGAGCAGTACTTC. Translating it yields CASSPDRGRVIYEQYF. The genes are TRBV5-6 and TRBJ2-7; 9 nucleotides line up with TRBD1. The trim removed 4 bases at V and 3 bases at J, leaving 11 bases unmatched. Germline V gives CDR1 SGHDT, CDR2 YYEEEE. The CDR3 is made up of 16 amino acids.

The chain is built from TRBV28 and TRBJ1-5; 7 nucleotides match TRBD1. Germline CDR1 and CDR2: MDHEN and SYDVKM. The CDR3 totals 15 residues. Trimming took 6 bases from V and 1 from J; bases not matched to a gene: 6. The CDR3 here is CASRLDRVSNQPQHF. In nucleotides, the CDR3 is TGTGCCAGCAGACTTGACAGGGTGAGCAATCAGCCCCAGCATTTT. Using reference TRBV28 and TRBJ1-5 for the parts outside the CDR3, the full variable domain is DVKVTQSSRYLVKRTGEKVFLECVQDMDHENMFWYRQDPGLGLRLIYFSYDVKMKEKGDIPEGYSVSREKKERFSLILESASTNQTSMYLCASRLDRVSNQPQHFGDGTRLSIL.

DNA of the CDR3: TGTGCCAGCAGCCAAGTTTCAGGGAACACTGAAGCTTTCTTT. Amino acid sequence: CASSQVSGNTEAFF. The J gene is TRBJ1-1, the V gene TRBV3-1 (or the pseudogene TRBV3-2), with D unclear. Trimming took off 1 base at V and 1 base at J, with 7 bases between the two ends. CDR1 is LGHDT, CDR2 YNNKEL, per germline (reference sequence). This CDR3 has 14 amino acids.